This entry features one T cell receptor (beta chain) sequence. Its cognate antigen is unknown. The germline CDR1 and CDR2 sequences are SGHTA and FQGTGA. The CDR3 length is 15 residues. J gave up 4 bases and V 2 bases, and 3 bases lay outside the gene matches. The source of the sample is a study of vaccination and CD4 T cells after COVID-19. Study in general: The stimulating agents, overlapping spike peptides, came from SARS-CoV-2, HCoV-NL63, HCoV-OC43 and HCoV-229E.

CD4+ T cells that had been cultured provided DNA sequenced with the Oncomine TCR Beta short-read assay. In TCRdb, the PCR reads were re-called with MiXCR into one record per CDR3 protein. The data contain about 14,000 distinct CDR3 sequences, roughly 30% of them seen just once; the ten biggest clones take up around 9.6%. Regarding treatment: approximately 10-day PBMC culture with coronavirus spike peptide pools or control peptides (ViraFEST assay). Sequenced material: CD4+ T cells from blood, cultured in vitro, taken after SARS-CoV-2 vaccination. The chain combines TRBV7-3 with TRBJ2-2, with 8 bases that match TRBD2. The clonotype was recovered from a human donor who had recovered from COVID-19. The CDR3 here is CASSLAGGGTGELFF. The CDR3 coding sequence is TGTGCCAGCAGCTTAGCGGGGGGAGGCACCGGGGAGCTGTTTTTT. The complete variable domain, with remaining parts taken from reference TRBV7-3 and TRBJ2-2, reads GAGVSQTPSNKVTEKGKYVELRCDPISGHTALYWYRQSLGQGPEFLIYFQGTGAADDSGLPNDRFFAVRPEGSVSTLKIQRTERGDSAVYLCASSLAGGGTGELFFGEGSRLTVL.